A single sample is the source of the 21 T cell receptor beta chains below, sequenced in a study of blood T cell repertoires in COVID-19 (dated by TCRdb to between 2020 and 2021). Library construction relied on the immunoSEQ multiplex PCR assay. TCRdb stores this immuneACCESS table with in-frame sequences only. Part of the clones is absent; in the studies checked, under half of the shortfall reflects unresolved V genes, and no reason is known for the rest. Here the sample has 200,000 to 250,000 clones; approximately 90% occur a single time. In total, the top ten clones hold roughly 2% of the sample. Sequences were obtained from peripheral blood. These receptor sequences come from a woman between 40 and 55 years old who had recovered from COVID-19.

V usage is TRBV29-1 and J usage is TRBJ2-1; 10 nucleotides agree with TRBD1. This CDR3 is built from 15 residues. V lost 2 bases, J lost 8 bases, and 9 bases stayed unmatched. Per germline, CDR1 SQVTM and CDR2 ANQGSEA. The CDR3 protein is CSVEPTDRGNDEQFF. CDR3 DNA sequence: TGCAGCGTTGAACCGACGGACAGGGGGAACGATGAGCAGTTCTTC.

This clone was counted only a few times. CDR3 nucleotide sequence: TGTGCCAGCAGCCAAGTATTTTCATGGCTAGCAGTATACAATGAGCAGTTCTTC. As protein: CASSQVFSWLAVYNEQFF. The V and J genes are TRBV4-2 and TRBJ2-1; tentatively, D is TRBD2 (5 bases). The CDR3 contains 18 residues. Germline V CDR1 and CDR2: LGHNA, YNFKEQ. V gave up 1 base and J gave up 4 bases, with 20 bases separating them.

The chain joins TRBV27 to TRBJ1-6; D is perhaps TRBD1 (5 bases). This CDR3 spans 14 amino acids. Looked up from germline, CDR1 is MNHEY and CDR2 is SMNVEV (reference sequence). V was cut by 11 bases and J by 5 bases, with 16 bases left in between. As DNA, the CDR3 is TGTGCCGCGGGGCCTAGGGACCATAATTCACCCCTCCACTTT. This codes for CAAGPRDHNSPLHF.

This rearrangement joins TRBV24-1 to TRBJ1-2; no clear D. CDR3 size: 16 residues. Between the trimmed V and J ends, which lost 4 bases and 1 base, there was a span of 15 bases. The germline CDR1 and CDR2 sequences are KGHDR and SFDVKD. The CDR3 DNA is TGTGCCACCAGTGACTCCGGCGGCCTAAATAACTATGGCTACACCTTC. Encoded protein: CATSDSGGLNNYGYTF.

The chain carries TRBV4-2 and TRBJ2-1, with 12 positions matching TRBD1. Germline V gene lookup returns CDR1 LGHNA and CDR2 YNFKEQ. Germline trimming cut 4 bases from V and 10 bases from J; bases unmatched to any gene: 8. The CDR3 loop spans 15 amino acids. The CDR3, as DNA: TGTGCCAGCAGCCCCCCGGGACAGGGGGCATCGGAGCAGTTCTTC. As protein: CASSPPGQGASEQFF.

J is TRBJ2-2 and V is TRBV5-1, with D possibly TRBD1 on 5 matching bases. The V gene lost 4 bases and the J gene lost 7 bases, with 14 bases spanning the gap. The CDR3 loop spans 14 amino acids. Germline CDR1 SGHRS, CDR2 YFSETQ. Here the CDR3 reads CASSRDSLGGELFF. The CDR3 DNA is TGCGCCAGCAGCCGAGACAGCTTGGGCGGGGAGCTGTTTTTT.

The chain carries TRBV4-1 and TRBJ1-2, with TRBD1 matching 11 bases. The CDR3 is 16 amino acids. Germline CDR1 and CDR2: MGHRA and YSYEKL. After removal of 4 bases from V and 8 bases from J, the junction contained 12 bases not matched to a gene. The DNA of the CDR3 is TGCGCCAGCAGCCCTTACTCCGGACAGGGGGCTTGGGGCTACACCTTC. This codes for CASSPYSGQGAWGYTF.

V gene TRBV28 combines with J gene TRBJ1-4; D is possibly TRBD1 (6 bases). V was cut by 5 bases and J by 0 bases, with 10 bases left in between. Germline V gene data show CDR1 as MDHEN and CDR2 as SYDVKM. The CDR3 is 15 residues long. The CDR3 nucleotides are TGTGCCAGCAGTCGACCAGGGGCAACTAATGAAAAACTGTTTTTT. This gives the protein CASSRPGATNEKLFF.

The CDR3 nucleotides read TGTGCCAGCAGCCAAGTCTCTGGGACTAGCGGCCCTTACCAAGAGACCCAGTACTTC. This codes for CASSQVSGTSGPYQETQYF. V is TRBV3-1 (or the pseudogene TRBV3-2) and J is TRBJ2-5; 11 bases align to TRBD2. Germline trimming cut 1 base from V and 0 bases from J; bases unmatched to any gene: 10. CDR1 and CDR2 from the germline V gene are LGHDT and YNNKEL (reference sequence). The CDR3 runs to 19 residues.

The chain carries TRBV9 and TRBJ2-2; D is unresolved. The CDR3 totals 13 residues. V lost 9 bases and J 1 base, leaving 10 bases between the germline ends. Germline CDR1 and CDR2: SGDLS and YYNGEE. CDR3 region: CATSGENTGELFF. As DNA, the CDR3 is TGTGCCACCTCCGGTGAGAACACCGGGGAGCTGTTTTTT.

The CDR3 reads CASSLESGRVGPYGYTF. In DNA form, the CDR3 reads TGTGCCAGCAGCTTAGAATCGGGGAGGGTGGGACCCTATGGCTACACCTTC. The rearrangement uses TRBV11-2 and TRBJ1-2; a weak D match, TRBD1 (5 bases). The germline V gene has CDR1 SGHAT and CDR2 FQNNGV. Trimming took 0 bases from V and 4 from J, leaving 18 bases between them. The CDR3 runs to 17 residues.

CDR3 nucleotides: TGTGCCAGCAGGAACACTAGCGGGATAAACAATGAGCAGTTCTTC. Its protein is CASRNTSGINNEQFF. The rearrangement links TRBV2 to TRBJ2-1; TRBD2 agrees at 10 bases. Germline CDR1 is SNHLY and CDR2 is FYNNEI. The J segment lost 5 bases and the V segment lost 6 bases, leaving 7 bases of the junction unmatched. This CDR3 has 15 residues.

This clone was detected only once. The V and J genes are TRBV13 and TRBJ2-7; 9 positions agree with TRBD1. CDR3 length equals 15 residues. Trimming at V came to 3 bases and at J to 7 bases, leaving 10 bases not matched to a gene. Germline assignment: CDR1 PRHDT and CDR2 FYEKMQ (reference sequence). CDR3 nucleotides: TGTGCCAGCAGCTTCTCCCTGGGACAGGGTAAAGAGCAGTACTTC. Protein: CASSFSLGQGKEQYF.

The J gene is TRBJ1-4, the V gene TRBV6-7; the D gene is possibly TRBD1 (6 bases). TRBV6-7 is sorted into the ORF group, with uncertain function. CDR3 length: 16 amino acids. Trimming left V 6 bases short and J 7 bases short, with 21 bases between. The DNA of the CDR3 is TGTGCCAGCAGGACCGCTTACAGGGCGAGTGGTGAAAAACTGTTTTTT. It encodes CASRTAYRASGEKLFF.

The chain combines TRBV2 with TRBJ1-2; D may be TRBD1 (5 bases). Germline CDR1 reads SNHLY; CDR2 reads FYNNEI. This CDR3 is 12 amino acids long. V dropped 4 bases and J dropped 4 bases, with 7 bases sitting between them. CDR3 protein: CASSAGSYGYTF. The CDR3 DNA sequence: TGTGCCAGCAGTGCAGGGTCCTATGGCTACACCTTC. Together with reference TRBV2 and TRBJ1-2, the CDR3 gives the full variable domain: EPEVTQTPSHQVTQMGQEVILRCVPISNHLYFYWYRQILGQKVEFLVSFYNNEISEKSEIFDDQFSVERPDGSNFTLKIRSTKLEDSAMYFCASSAGSYGYTFGSGTRLTVV.

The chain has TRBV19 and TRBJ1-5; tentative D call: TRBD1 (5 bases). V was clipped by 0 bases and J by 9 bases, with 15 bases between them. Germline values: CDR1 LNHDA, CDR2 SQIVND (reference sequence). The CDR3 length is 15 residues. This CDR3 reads CASSIERPGTGPQHF. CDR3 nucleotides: TGTGCCAGTAGTATAGAACGCCCCGGGACTGGGCCCCAGCATTTT.

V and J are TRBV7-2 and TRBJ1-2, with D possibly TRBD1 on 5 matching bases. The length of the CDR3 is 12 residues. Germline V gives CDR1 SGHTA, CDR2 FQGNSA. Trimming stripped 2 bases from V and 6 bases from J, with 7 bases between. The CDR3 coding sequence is TGTGCCAGCAGCTTACAGGGAAATGGCTACACCTTC. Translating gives CASSLQGNGYTF.

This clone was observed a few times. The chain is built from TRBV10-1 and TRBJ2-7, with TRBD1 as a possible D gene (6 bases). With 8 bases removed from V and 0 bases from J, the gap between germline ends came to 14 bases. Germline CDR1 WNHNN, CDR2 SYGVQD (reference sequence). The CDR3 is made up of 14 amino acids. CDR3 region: CASGTDSCSYEQYF. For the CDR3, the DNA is TGCGCCAGCGGGACGGACAGCTGCTCCTACGAGCAGTACTTC.

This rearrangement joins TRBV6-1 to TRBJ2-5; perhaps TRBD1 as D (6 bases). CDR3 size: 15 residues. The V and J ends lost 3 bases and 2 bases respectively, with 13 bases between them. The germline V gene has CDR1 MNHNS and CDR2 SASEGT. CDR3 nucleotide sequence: TGTGCCAGCAGTGAGGGTTGGGGGCTTCAAGAGACCCAGTACTTC. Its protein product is CASSEGWGLQETQYF.

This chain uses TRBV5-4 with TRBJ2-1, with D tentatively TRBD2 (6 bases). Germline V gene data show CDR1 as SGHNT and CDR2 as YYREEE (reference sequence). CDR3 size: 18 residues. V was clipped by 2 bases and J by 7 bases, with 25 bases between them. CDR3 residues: CASSFIKKGLTSRNEQFF. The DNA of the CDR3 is TGTGCCAGCAGCTTTATTAAAAAGGGACTCACCTCGCGGAATGAGCAGTTCTTC.

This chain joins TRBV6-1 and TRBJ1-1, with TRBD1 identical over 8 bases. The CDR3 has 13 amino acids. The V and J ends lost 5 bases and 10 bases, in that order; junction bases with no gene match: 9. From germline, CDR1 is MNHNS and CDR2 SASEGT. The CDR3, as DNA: TGTGCCAGCAGTACATCCGGGACAGGTCGAGCTTTCTTT. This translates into CASSTSGTGRAFF.